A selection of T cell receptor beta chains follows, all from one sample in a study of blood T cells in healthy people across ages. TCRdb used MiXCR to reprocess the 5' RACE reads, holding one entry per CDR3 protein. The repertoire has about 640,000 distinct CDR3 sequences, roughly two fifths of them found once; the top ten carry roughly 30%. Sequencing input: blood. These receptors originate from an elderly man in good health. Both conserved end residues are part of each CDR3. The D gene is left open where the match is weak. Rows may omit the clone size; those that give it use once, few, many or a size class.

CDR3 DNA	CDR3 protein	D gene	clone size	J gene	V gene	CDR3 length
TGTGCCAGCAGCCAAGGATTTCGGTGGGGAGGTGAGACCCAGTACTTC	CASSQGFRWGGETQYF	.	.	TRBJ2-5	TRBV14	16
TGTGCCAGCAGTCCCGTGACCAGTAGCACAGATACGCAGTATTTT	CASSPVTSSTDTQYF	.	.	TRBJ2-3	TRBV6-2/TRBV6-3	15
TGCGCCAGCAGCTTGGACCCCCGGAGACAGGGTGGCTACACCTTC	CASSLDPRRQGGYTF	TRBD1	few	TRBJ1-2	TRBV5-1	15
TGTGCCACCAGCTTCCACAGGGGTTCAGGAGAGACCCAGTACTTC	CATSFHRGSGETQYF	TRBD1	few	TRBJ2-5	TRBV15	15
TGTGCCAGCAGCTTAATCCTAGCTTCAGATACGCAGTATTTT	CASSLILASDTQYF	.	.	TRBJ2-3	TRBV7-3	14
TGTGCCAGCAGCCGGAGGGCCGCCTACAATGAGCAGTTCTTC	CASSRRAAYNEQFF	.	.	TRBJ2-1	TRBV6-2/TRBV6-3	14
TGTGCCAGCTCACCCCGGGTAGGAAGGGAGAACACTGAAGCTTTCTTT	CASSPRVGRENTEAFF	.	.	TRBJ1-1	TRBV18	16
TGTGCCAGCAGCGTAGGAGGGCCCGGTGAGCAGTTCTTC	CASSVGGPGEQFF	.	.	TRBJ2-1	TRBV7-2	13
TGCAGTGCTGGAGCGGGAGCATTTTACGAGCAGTACTTC	CSAGAGAFYEQYF	TRBD2	.	TRBJ2-7	TRBV20-1	13
TGTGCCAGCAGCGTAGGTGGGTGGGGGACAGGCCGCGGGGATGAGCAGTTCTTC	CASSVGGWGTGRGDEQFF	TRBD1	.	TRBJ2-1	TRBV9	18
TGCAGTGCTAGAGGACTAGCGGGAGGGCCCAGCTCCTACAATGAGCAGTTCTTC	CSARGLAGGPSSYNEQFF	TRBD2	few	TRBJ2-1	TRBV20-1	18
TGCAGCCCCGGGGACAACACGTCGCAGTTCTTC	CSPGDNTSQFF	.	few	TRBJ2-1	TRBV20-1	11
TGTGCCACCAGCAGAGAAGGACAGGGAAATGAAAAACTGTTTTTT	CATSREGQGNEKLFF	TRBD1	.	TRBJ1-4	TRBV15	15
TGTGCCAGCAGCCCAGAGGGGCCTTGGGATACGCAGTATTTT	CASSPEGPWDTQYF	.	.	TRBJ2-3	TRBV11-2	14
TGCGCCAGCAGCTTGAACCCGACAGGGTCCAATGAAAAACTGTTTTTT	CASSLNPTGSNEKLFF	TRBD1	few	TRBJ1-4	TRBV5-1	16
TGCAGTGCTAGAAGGGTAGACGCAGAGACCCAGTACTTC	CSARRVDAETQYF	.	.	TRBJ2-5	TRBV20-1	13
TGCAGTGCTAGAGGGGACTCGGTCGGCCTCTACGAGCAGTACTTC	CSARGDSVGLYEQYF	.	.	TRBJ2-7	TRBV20-1	15
TGTGCCAGCAGTTTGTCGGGGGGACAAGGCTACACCTTC	CASSLSGGQGYTF	.	.	TRBJ1-2	TRBV6-5	13
TGTGCCAGCAGTTACGAGGGTCCGACCTATAATTCACCCCTCCACTTT	CASSYEGPTYNSPLHF	.	.	TRBJ1-6	TRBV6-5	16
TGTGCCAGCTCCCGGACAGGGGGCGCGACTGAAGCTTTCTTT	CASSRTGGATEAFF	TRBD1	.	TRBJ1-1	TRBV9	14
TGTGCCAGCAGTGAAACTAGCGGGGGGGCGGATACGCAGTATTTT	CASSETSGGADTQYF	TRBD2	.	TRBJ2-3	TRBV6-4	15
TGTGCCAGCAGTTACGGATCCGGGACAGGGGGAGGCGGCTACACCTTC	CASSYGSGTGGGGYTF	TRBD1	.	TRBJ1-2	TRBV6-2/TRBV6-3	16
TGTGCCGGCAGTCCACAGGCGCACAGGACCTCCTACGAGCAGTACTTC	CAGSPQAHRTSYEQYF	.	.	TRBJ2-7	TRBV6-5	16
TGTGCCAGCAGCCAAGAACCGGAGGCAGCCCCCAAAAACATTCAGTACTTC	CASSQEPEAAPKNIQYF	.	few	TRBJ2-4	TRBV4-2	17
TGTGCCAGCACCGAAGACAGGGCAAAGAACTATGGCTACACCTTC	CASTEDRAKNYGYTF	TRBD1	.	TRBJ1-2	TRBV6-5	15
TGTGCCAGCAGTAGGCAAGCCGGCTCTGGAAACACCATATATTTT	CASSRQAGSGNTIYF	.	few	TRBJ1-3	TRBV27	15
TGTGCCAGCAGCAAACCGGGACGGGGTCTCTATGGCTACACCTTC	CASSKPGRGLYGYTF	.	.	TRBJ1-2	TRBV7-2	15
TGCAGCGCTTTGACAGGGGCCAATAACTATGGCTACACCTTC	CSALTGANNYGYTF	TRBD1	.	TRBJ1-2	TRBV29-1	14
TGCAGTGCCCTAAATGTACTCGAAGATACGCAGTATTTT	CSALNVLEDTQYF	.	.	TRBJ2-3	TRBV20-1	13
TGTGCCAGCAGCCCTAACTTCGGAGATACGCAGTATTTT	CASSPNFGDTQYF	.	few	TRBJ2-3	TRBV6-2/TRBV6-3	13
TGTGCCAGCAGTCGGGCAGGGGGCGTCTCTGGGGCCAACGTCCTGACTTTC	CASSRAGGVSGANVLTF	TRBD1	.	TRBJ2-6	TRBV25-1	17
TGCAGTGCTAGAGACCCCTATTGGGATACGCAGTATTTT	CSARDPYWDTQYF	.	many	TRBJ2-3	TRBV20-1	13
TGTGCCAGCAGCCAAGAAGGGGACAGGGGGCACTACGAGCAGTACTTC	CASSQEGDRGHYEQYF	TRBD1	once	TRBJ2-7	TRBV4-2	16
TGTGCCAGCAGGCTCCACGGGACAGGATTATCAGATACGCAGTATTTT	CASRLHGTGLSDTQYF	TRBD1	.	TRBJ2-3	TRBV6-5	16
TGCGCCAGCAGCCAAGATAGGGACAAGGAAGAAAAACTGTTTTTT	CASSQDRDKEEKLFF	.	.	TRBJ1-4	TRBV4-1	15
TGTGCCAGCAGCGTAGCTTTTTTCGGGGGAGCGGACAATGACCAGTACTTC	CASSVAFFGGADNDQYF	.	.	TRBJ2-5	TRBV9	17
TGTGCCAGCAGCTCTACAACAGATTATAATTCACCCCTCCACTTT	CASSSTTDYNSPLHF	.	once	TRBJ1-6	TRBV5-4	15
TGCAGTGCAAAAGGGAGTTTGAGCAATCAGCCCCAGCATTTT	CSAKGSLSNQPQHF	.	few	TRBJ1-5	TRBV20-1	14
TGTGCCAGCAGGGATATTGCAGGAGGCGGTTACAATGAGCAGTTCTTC	CASRDIAGGGYNEQFF	.	few	TRBJ2-1	TRBV7-3	16
TGTGCCAGCAGCGTAGGGTCGGGAGGTTCAAACATTCAGTACTTC	CASSVGSGGSNIQYF	TRBD2	few	TRBJ2-4	TRBV9	15
TGTGCCAGCAGCCGAGCACCAACCGGGACAGGGGCAAGCACAGATACGCAGTATTTT	CASSRAPTGTGASTDTQYF	TRBD1	.	TRBJ2-3	TRBV14	19
TGTGCCAGCATCCTTGACAGTCAAGAGACCCAGTACTTC	CASILDSQETQYF	.	.	TRBJ2-5	TRBV7-9	13
TGCGCCAGCAGCCTTCCATCCGGGAGGGGACAAGAGACCGAGTACTTC	CASSLPSGRGQETEYF	TRBD2	.	TRBJ2-7	TRBV5-1	16
TGCGCCAGCAGCCAAGTGGCCGGGGGACTCGGCTATGGCTACACCTTC	CASSQVAGGLGYGYTF	.	.	TRBJ1-2	TRBV4-3	16
TGCGCCAGCAGCCAAGATGGGAAGGATACGCAGTATTTT	CASSQDGKDTQYF	.	.	TRBJ2-3	TRBV4-3	13
TGCGCCAGCAGCGGGACTAGCGGGGGCTATGAGCAGTTCTTC	CASSGTSGGYEQFF	TRBD2	.	TRBJ2-1	TRBV5-1	14
TGTGCCAGCACAGCCCTGGGCTCCTATGGCTACACCTTC	CASTALGSYGYTF	.	.	TRBJ1-2	TRBV25-1	13
TGCGCCAGCAGCTCCGCGGGTGGAGGATCCTACAATGAGCAGTACTTC	CASSSAGGGSYNEQYF	.	.	TRBJ2-7	TRBV5-1	16
TGCGCCAGCAGCTCGGGCTGGGGGGAGACCCAGTACTTC	CASSSGWGETQYF	.	.	TRBJ2-5	TRBV4-3	13
TGTGCCAGCAGCCTTAAGGGTAGCGGGGTAGGAGATACGCAGTATTTT	CASSLKGSGVGDTQYF	TRBD2	.	TRBJ2-3	TRBV6-1	16
TGCAGCGTGTTAGTTTCGAACACTGAAGCTTTCTTT	CSVLVSNTEAFF	.	few	TRBJ1-1	TRBV29-1	12
TGTGCCAGCAGCTTCACCGGGACAGGTTATACCATGCTCTACGAGCAGTACTTC	CASSFTGTGYTMLYEQYF	TRBD1	.	TRBJ2-7	TRBV6-2/TRBV6-3	18
TGTGCCAGCAGTTTACGCACCTACAATGAGCAGTTCTTC	CASSLRTYNEQFF	.	few	TRBJ2-1	TRBV28	13
TGTGCCAGCAGCTTAGCGGGGACTAGCGGCTCGAACACCGGGGAGCTGTTTTTT	CASSLAGTSGSNTGELFF	TRBD2	once	TRBJ2-2	TRBV7-2	18
TGCGCCAGCAGCTTGGGGCGCGGGGGGGCCTTTGAGCAGTTCTTC	CASSLGRGGAFEQFF	TRBD2	.	TRBJ2-1	TRBV5-1	15
TGCAGTGTCCAGGGCGGAATTGTGGGTTACAATGAGCAGTTCTTC	CSVQGGIVGYNEQFF	.	.	TRBJ2-1	TRBV20-1	15
TGTGCCAGCACCGGATACGGAGGGAACACTGAAGCTTTCTTT	CASTGYGGNTEAFF	.	few	TRBJ1-1	TRBV7-9	14
TGTGCCAGTAGTAGAGAGACCGTAAACACTGAAGCTTTCTTT	CASSRETVNTEAFF	.	few	TRBJ1-1	TRBV19	14
TGTGCCAGCAGCGTAGCCGGGGGAATTAAGACGGGGCAAGAGACCCAGTACTTC	CASSVAGGIKTGQETQYF	.	.	TRBJ2-5	TRBV9	18
TGCGCCAGCAGCCTTAGACAGGGTCCAGGGGAGCTGTTTTTT	CASSLRQGPGELFF	TRBD1	once	TRBJ2-2	TRBV5-1	14